Below, 10 T cell receptor beta chains from the same sample are listed, as sequenced in a study of vaccination and CD4 T cells after COVID-19. These receptors' antigens are unknown. Indicated treatment: roughly ten-day PBMC culture with coronavirus spike peptide pools or control peptides (ViraFEST assay). Cultured CD4+ T cell DNA underwent sequencing with the Oncomine TCR Beta short-read assay. TCRdb ran MiXCR on the PCR reads and lists one entry per CDR3 protein. The sample includes about 15,000 distinct CDR3 sequences, 48% of them seen just once. Sequencing was performed on CD4+ T cells from blood, cultured in vitro. These receptors came from a human donor who had recovered from COVID-19.

This clonotype was recorded a few times. V usage is TRBV27 and J usage is TRBJ1-6, with 9 bases matching TRBD1. The CDR3 sequence is 16 residues long. Germline CDR1 is MNHEY and CDR2 is SMNVEV (reference sequence). The trim removed 6 bases at V and 7 bases at J, leaving 10 bases unmatched. The CDR3: CASRNSGTGLNSPLHF. CDR3 DNA: TGTGCCAGCAGGAACTCCGGGACAGGGTTAAATTCACCCCTCCACTTT.

This clonotype was seen a single time. The chain recombines TRBV5-1 with TRBJ1-2; perhaps TRBD1 as D (5 bases). Trimming shortened V by 5 bases and J by 4 bases, and 9 bases separated the two germline ends. Per the germline V gene, CDR1 is SGHRS and CDR2 is YFSETQ. The CDR3 totals 12 residues. Here the CDR3 reads CASREQGYGYTF. The CDR3 bases are TGCGCCAGCAGGGAGCAGGGCTATGGCTACACCTTC.

This chain links TRBV5-1 with TRBJ1-2; 7 positions match TRBD1. With V trimmed by 3 bases and J by 3 bases, 11 bases remained unmatched. The CDR3 runs 16 residues. Germline loops: CDR1 SGHRS, CDR2 YFSETQ. CDR3 in amino acids: CASSSLGQGEDYGYTF. In DNA, the CDR3 is TGCGCCAGCAGCTCCCTGGGGCAGGGGGAGGACTATGGCTACACCTTC.

The rearrangement uses TRBV4-1 and TRBJ2-7, with 7 bases identical to TRBD2. The CDR3 is 16 amino acids. With 1 base clipped from V and 0 bases from J, the junction kept 6 bases outside the gene matches. From germline, CDR1 is MGHRA and CDR2 YSYEKL. The CDR3 nucleotides read TGCGCCAGCAGCCAAGCGAGCGGGACCAACTCCTACGAGCAGTACTTC. As protein: CASSQASGTNSYEQYF.

A single count supports this clonotype. This chain uses TRBV6-1 with TRBJ2-3, with 8 bases identical to TRBD2. V lost 6 bases and J lost 0; bases outside the gene matches: 5. This CDR3 has 15 residues. Germline CDR1 reads MNHNS; CDR2 reads SASEGT. CDR3 nucleotide sequence: TGTGCCAGCAGCACTAGCGGTGCTAGCACAGATACGCAGTATTTT. Residues: CASSTSGASTDTQYF.

This clonotype is medium-sized in the sample. The V gene is TRBV6-1, the J gene TRBJ2-5; 14 nucleotides align to TRBD2. Germline-derived CDR1 and CDR2 are MNHNS and SASEGT. Trimming took 7 bases from V and 1 from J; bases not matched to a gene: 2. CDR3 length: 15 residues. The CDR3 loop reads CASTGLAGGQETQYF. CDR3 nucleotides: TGTGCCAGCACCGGACTAGCGGGGGGCCAAGAGACCCAGTACTTC.

Within the sample, this clonotype is medium-sized (0.01 to 0.1%). The V gene is TRBV7-9, the J gene TRBJ1-6, with D tentatively TRBD1 (5 bases). V shed 1 base and J shed 7 bases, with 11 bases lying between them. The CDR3 totals 15 residues. Germline V gene data show CDR1 as SEHNR and CDR2 as FQNEAQ (reference sequence). In DNA, the CDR3 is TGTGCCAGCAGCTTAGTGGCAGGGCCCAATTCACCCCTCCACTTT. It is translated as CASSLVAGPNSPLHF.

This clonotype has more than one count but fewer than ten. The chain carries TRBV6-1 and TRBJ1-5, with D tentatively TRBD1 (5 bases). V lost 6 bases, J lost 6 bases, and 21 bases lay in between. Germline lookup yields CDR1 MNHNS and CDR2 SASEGT. CDR3 length: 16 amino acids. The CDR3 DNA reads as TGTGCCAGCAGCACGTCAAAGGGACCGCGCGGTCAGCCCCAGCATTTT. Translated: CASSTSKGPRGQPQHF.

This clonotype has only a few counts. The V gene is TRBV6-1, the J gene TRBJ2-7, with 7 nucleotides matching TRBD2. CDR3 size: 15 residues. Germline CDR1 MNHNS, CDR2 SASEGT. Trimming removed 5 bases from V and 5 bases from J; junction bases left unmatched: 12. In DNA, the CDR3 is TGTGCCAGCAGTCCTAAGCGGGATTTTACCCACGAGCAGTACTTC. As protein: CASSPKRDFTHEQYF.

This rearrangement joins TRBV20-1 to TRBJ1-1; the D is unclear. The CDR3 has 14 residues. V lost 0 bases to trimming and J lost 0 bases, with 8 bases between them. From germline, CDR1 is DFQATT and CDR2 SNEGSKA (reference sequence). This CDR3 reads CSAREGAMNTEAFF. As DNA, the CDR3 is TGCAGTGCTAGAGAAGGAGCGATGAACACTGAAGCTTTCTTT.